This T cell receptor beta chain was captured by sequencing in a study of prognosis after radiotherapy for stage I lung cancer (dated by TCRdb to about 2021). Turning to the overall study: Around 18 stage I NSCLC patients were enrolled in Nanjing, China, between early 2018 and 2019. A total of roughly 38 blood samples from some 20 patients were sequenced, with one sample obtained before and one obtained after SBRT for each patient. Image-guided IMRT or VMAT was used to deliver SBRT in 3 to 5 fractions at a biologically effective dose of at least 100 Gy. About 20% of the 19 patients developed distant metastases after SBRT, at a median of roughly 7 months; the other 15 showed no significant progression. In about 15 patients the disease was a newly diagnosed primary stage I lung tumor, whereas about 5 had oligometastatic NSCLC following surgical resection of the primary tumor. This study profiled peripheral blood TCR beta repertoires from stage I NSCLC patients before and after stereotactic body radiotherapy and linked the repertoires to distant failure. The cohort included about a dozen men and about six women, with a median age of approximately 73 years and a range of about 53 to 95 years. Every patient was deemed medically inoperable, more than ten because of comorbidities and about seven because they refused surgery. Concurrent therapy was not administered to any patient alongside SBRT. Tumor histology was squamous cell carcinoma in 6 to 8 patients and adenocarcinoma in roughly 12. Findings and caveats that apply to the study as a whole: No adjustment for multiple comparisons was applied to any of the reported P values. Tumor specificity of expanded TCR clones was not determined. After SBRT, the number of unique TCR clones decreased (median approximately 10,000 before versus 6,500 to 7,500 after; Wilcoxon paired P=0.011). Post-SBRT Shannon entropy and its change from baseline were lower in patients who developed distant metastases; baseline Shannon entropy was not associated with metastases. The small cohort and short follow-up limited the study, so independent validation of the findings is needed. Differences by metastasis status were reportedly seen in TRBV and TRBJ usage frequencies, involving two V genes at baseline and, after SBRT, several V genes and two J genes.

All patients had node-negative disease on CT and PET/CT, and none had a history of other malignancies or had previously received chemotherapy or radiotherapy. At each of two time points, six milliliters of peripheral venous blood were collected into EDTA tubes. Ficoll-Paque Plus density-gradient centrifugation was used to isolate PBMCs. Immediately after collection, samples were stored at -80 degrees C until analysis. Via the germline V gene, CDR1 is ENHRY and CDR2 SYGVKD. The CDR3 spans 14 residues, from the cysteine through the phenylalanine. Here the CDR3 DNA is all that survives: 42 bases in frame from base 1. Trimming at the junction amounts to 1 base on V and 2 bases on J, and the germline ends lie 6 bases apart. This clonotype was counted many times. It lacks a known antigen. Per-nucleotide qualities are absent, and no much larger clonotype sits a single base away. Two rounds of multiplex PCR were performed to amplify the TCR beta CDR3 region from genomic DNA. The first PCR round used primers specific to each TRBV and TRBJ gene, with sequences filed in Chinese patent CN105087789A. Universal primers were used in the second PCR round. The Roche High Pure PCR Template Preparation Kit was used to extract genomic DNA from the frozen PBMCs. The libraries underwent paired-end sequencing with 151 bp reads on an Illumina HiSeq 3000. On the study's bioinformatics: CutAdapt was used to remove raw reads lacking the multiplex PCR primer sequences. High-quality paired reads were merged into contigs with PEAR. By alignment to reference sequences, MiXCR assigned TRB V, D and J gene segments to each contig. CDR3 sequences were clustered by base quality and sequence similarity to remove sequencing errors. Shannon entropy normalized by the natural log of productive TCR sequence number was used as the measure of diversity. To get clonality, Shannon entropy was divided by the natural log of the number of unique clonotypes, and that result was subtracted from one. The Youden index of ROC curves was used to select progression-free survival cut-offs for repertoire metrics, and analyses were performed in R 3.5.3. The raw public reads went through TCRdb reprocessing: fastp at Q25, MiXCR clone calling, in-frame beta chains kept. Each record represents a unique CDR3 protein, reported with the most common genes and DNA among its rows. These V and J calls originate from TCRdb's pipeline instead of the authors' own analysis. This sample comprises approximately 28,000 distinct CDR3 sequences, around 40% of them detected only once. The top ten constitute 15% of the sample.

This receptor was obtained from a donor over 45 with non-small cell lung cancer. The rearranged chain carries TRBV10-3 and TRBJ1-3; the D gene cannot be resolved reliably. Sequencing was performed on PBMCs, taken before or after stereotactic body radiation therapy (not recorded which). The CDR3: CAISELAAGNTIYF. The nucleotide sequence is TGTGCCATCAGTGAGTTGGCGGCTGGAAACACCATATATTTT.